These 16 T cell receptor beta chains were all obtained from the same sample, sequenced in a study of blood T cell repertoires in COVID-19. Profiling relied on immunoSEQ multiplex PCR, and the TCRdb table lists in-frame clones only, not all of them. The sample consists of tens of thousands of clones, 75% to 90% of them appearing once. Sample: peripheral blood. These receptors were taken from a man between 60 and 70 years old with active COVID-19.

The V call is TRBV15, the J call TRBJ2-7; D is perhaps TRBD1 (6 bases). The V end lost 4 bases, the J end lost 6 bases, and 13 bases lay between the germline ends. This CDR3 has 13 amino acids. Germline values: CDR1 LNHNV, CDR2 YYDKDF (reference sequence). The CDR3 DNA is TGTGCCACCAGCACCCGACAGGCAGGCGAGCAGTACTTC. This gives the protein CATSTRQAGEQYF.

The rearrangement links TRBV3-1 (or the pseudogene TRBV3-2) to TRBJ2-7; TRBD1 aligns across 8 bases. Trimming cost V 5 bases and J 2 bases; bases outside gene matches: 5. The CDR3 sequence is 14 residues long. Germline assignment: CDR1 LGHDT and CDR2 YNNKEL (reference sequence). CDR3 protein: CASSSDRGAYEQYF. The DNA of the CDR3 is TGTGCCAGCAGCAGTGACAGGGGTGCCTACGAGCAGTACTTC.

V and J are TRBV27 and TRBJ2-3; 9 nucleotides align to TRBD1. The V segment lost 4 bases and the J segment 1 base; nucleotides outside the gene matches: 6. Looked up from germline, CDR1 is MNHEY and CDR2 is SMNVEV (reference sequence). This CDR3 has 16 amino acids. The CDR3 reads CASSSGTGLGTDTQYF. CDR3 DNA sequence: TGTGCCAGCAGTTCGGGGACAGGGTTAGGCACAGATACGCAGTATTTT.

The chain recombines TRBV5-1 with TRBJ2-1; 9 bases line up with TRBD1. CDR1 is SGHRS, CDR2 YFSETQ, per germline. This CDR3 has 15 residues. J was trimmed by 14 bases and V by 4 bases; bases with no gene match: 16. The CDR3: CASSETGGLFEDKFF. The CDR3 DNA reads TGCGCCAGCAGCGAGACAGGGGGGCTTTTTGAGGATAAGTTCTTC.

V and J are TRBV6-1 and TRBJ2-3, with 10 nucleotides matching TRBD2. The trim removed 4 bases at V and 0 bases at J, leaving 10 bases unmatched. The CDR3 is 18 residues long. Germline assignment: CDR1 MNHNS and CDR2 SASEGT. CDR3 sequence: CASSGHSGGTHSTDTQYF. For the CDR3, the DNA is TGTGCCAGCAGTGGTCATAGCGGGGGGACCCACAGCACAGATACGCAGTATTTT.

The chain couples TRBV28 to TRBJ2-4, with D tentatively TRBD1 (7 bases). The germline V and J ends were trimmed by 2 bases and 5 bases, with 10 bases remaining between them. The V gene's germline CDR1 is MDHEN and CDR2 SYDVKM. The CDR3 is 14 residues long. The CDR3 DNA reads TGTGCCAGCAGTTTAGGAGGGGGCCAAAACATTCAGTACTTC. Residues: CASSLGGGQNIQYF.

The chain combines TRBV11-2 with TRBJ2-7; tentatively, D is TRBD2 (6 bases). The CDR3 length is 13 residues. Trimming pared 10 bases from V and 5 bases from J, leaving 18 bases between. Germline CDR1 and CDR2: SGHAT and FQNNGV. DNA for the CDR3: TGTGCCACCACCGGAGGGGCGAGGAACGAGCAGTACTTC. Its translation is CATTGGARNEQYF.

V is TRBV12-3 or TRBV12-4 and J is TRBJ2-2; 7 positions match TRBD1. The junction had 0 bases not matched to a gene; V was cut back by 2 bases and J by 6 bases. This CDR3 is 13 amino acids long. CDR3 sequence (DNA): TGTGCCAGCAGTTTACAGGGGGCCGGGGAGCTGTTTTTT. Its translation: CASSLQGAGELFF.

This chain links TRBV7-6 with TRBJ2-5; 8 bases align to TRBD2. Trimming removed 4 bases from V and 3 bases from J; junction bases left unmatched: 10. Germline V gene sequence: CDR1 SGHVS, CDR2 FNYEAQ. The CDR3 runs to 16 residues. CDR3 residues: CASSYPRSSGEETQYF. The DNA for the CDR3 is TGTGCCAGCAGCTACCCTCGCAGTAGCGGGGAAGAGACCCAGTACTTC.

This sequence joins TRBV28 and TRBJ2-7; a weak D match, TRBD1 (6 bases). The CDR3 totals 15 residues. CDR1 and CDR2 from the germline V gene are MDHEN and SYDVKM. Trimming pared 8 bases from V and 7 bases from J, leaving 24 bases between. CDR3 nucleotide sequence: TGTGCCAGCCGACCGGTCGACAGGCCGAACTATGAGCAGTACTTC. Amino acid sequence: CASRPVDRPNYEQYF. The complete variable domain, with remaining parts taken from reference TRBV28 and TRBJ2-7, reads DVKVTQSSRYLVKRTGEKVFLECVQDMDHENMFWYRQDPGLGLRLIYFSYDVKMKEKGDIPEGYSVSREKKERFSLILESASTNQTSMYLCASRPVDRPNYEQYFGPGTRLTVT.

The chain employs TRBV5-6 and TRBJ2-5; possibly TRBD2 for D (6 bases). V was trimmed by 6 bases and J by 5 bases, leaving 17 bases between them. This CDR3 comprises 14 residues. Germline loops: CDR1 SGHDT, CDR2 YYEEEE. CDR3 in amino acids: CASIFQAGYETQYF. The CDR3, as DNA: TGTGCCAGCATTTTCCAGGCGGGGTACGAGACCCAGTACTTC. The complete variable domain, with remaining parts taken from reference TRBV5-6 and TRBJ2-5, reads DAGVTQSPTHLIKTRGQQVTLRCSPKSGHDTVSWYQQALGQGPQFIFQYYEEEERQRGNFPDRFSGHQFPNYSSELNVNALLLGDSALYLCASIFQAGYETQYFGPGTRLLVL.

The genes are TRBV5-1 and TRBJ2-5; possible D gene TRBD1, 5 bases. Germline values: CDR1 SGHRS, CDR2 YFSETQ. The length of the CDR3 is 15 residues. Trimming removed 4 bases at V and 0 bases at J, with 13 bases between. CDR3 in amino acids: CASSPGSHYQETQYF. CDR3 coding DNA: TGCGCCAGCAGCCCAGGGTCGCATTACCAAGAGACCCAGTACTTC.

This clone is medium-sized. A junction end diverges from the germline sequence, so it may reflect a read error. J is TRBJ2-7 and V is TRBV19; 9 nucleotides agree with TRBD1. Germline values: CDR1 LNHDA, CDR2 SQIVND (reference sequence). The CDR3 totals 14 residues. The CDR3 DNA is TGTGCCAGTGGACAGGGGTTACCCTCCAACGAGCAGTACTTC. Translating gives CASGQGLPSNEQYF. The full variable domain, its missing parts supplied by reference TRBV19 and TRBJ2-7, is DGGITQSPKYLFRKEGQNVTLSCEQNLNHDAMYWYRQDPGQGLRLIYYSQIVNDFQKGDIAEGYSVSREKKESFPLTVTSAQKNPTAFYLCASGQGLPSNEQYFGPGTRLTVT.

This chain connects TRBV18 to TRBJ1-4, with 9 bases lining up with TRBD1. Germline V gene data show CDR1 as KGHSH and CDR2 as LQKENI. This CDR3 region has 15 residues. With 5 bases clipped from V and 4 bases from J, the junction kept 5 bases outside the gene matches. The CDR3 region is CASSGQGFGNEKLFF. The CDR3 DNA sequence: TGTGCCAGCTCAGGACAGGGGTTCGGTAATGAAAAACTGTTTTTT.

The chain links TRBV2 to TRBJ1-2; 8 bases match TRBD1. Germline CDR1 SNHLY, CDR2 FYNNEI. V lost 4 bases to trimming and J lost 3 bases; unmatched junction nucleotides: 7. This CDR3 has 15 amino acids. CDR3 sequence (DNA): TGTGCCAGCAGTGCGGACAGGGCGGGGGACTATGGCTACACCTTC. It specifies CASSADRAGDYGYTF.

The chain links TRBV15 to TRBJ1-1, with 7 bases lining up with TRBD1. Germline V gene lookup returns CDR1 LNHNV and CDR2 YYDKDF (reference sequence). V shed 2 bases, J shed 4 bases, and the junction held 10 bases outside the gene matches. The CDR3 length is 16 residues. CDR3 nucleotides: TGTGCCACCAGCAGAAATCCCGGGACAGTGACCACTGAAGCTTTCTTT. Translation gives CATSRNPGTVTTEAFF.